The 12 T cell receptor beta chains below all came from one sample that was sequenced in a study of cytomegalovirus exposure and HLA in healthy donors. Clones were read by immunoSEQ multiplex PCR, and TCRdb kept only the in-frame ones, dropping some. In the table there are around 150,000 clones, 91% of which are singletons. Sequenced sample: PBMCs. These receptors came from a woman aged 18-30 years in good health and CMV-seropositive.

The rearrangement links TRBV4-2 to TRBJ2-1, with 8 positions matching TRBD1. The V gene's germline CDR1 is LGHNA and CDR2 YNFKEQ. With V trimmed by 4 bases and J by 5 bases, 16 bases remained unmatched. This CDR3 is built from 18 residues. The CDR3 bases are TGTGCCAGCAGCCGCCGGACAGGGCTGCACGGGAGTCACAATGAGCAGTTCTTC. It yields the protein CASSRRTGLHGSHNEQFF.

The V call is TRBV5-8, the J call TRBJ1-2; TRBD1 aligns across 7 bases. V lost 1 base to trimming and J lost 5 bases; unmatched junction nucleotides: 8. The length of the CDR3 is 15 residues. Germline V CDR1 and CDR2: SGHTS, YDEGEE. The CDR3 bases are TGTGCCAGCAGCTTGCAACGAAGGGGGCTGTATGGCTACACCTTC. The encoded protein is CASSLQRRGLYGYTF.

The V gene is TRBV12-5, the J gene TRBJ2-3; D gene unclear. V lost 3 bases, J lost 1 base, and 8 bases lay in between. The CDR3 totals 14 residues. In germline, CDR1 is LGHNT, CDR2 FRNRAP. This CDR3 reads CASGLSGRTDTQYF. The CDR3 nucleotides are TGTGCTAGTGGTTTATCGGGTCGCACAGATACGCAGTATTTT.

The chain is built from TRBV5-6 and TRBJ2-1; the D gene is possibly TRBD2 (6 bases). Trimming took 4 bases from V and 0 from J, leaving 11 bases between them. This CDR3 has 15 amino acids. Looked up from germline, CDR1 is SGHDT and CDR2 is YYEEEE. This chain's CDR3 is CASSPGTGSYNEQFF. CDR3 nucleotide sequence: TGTGCCAGCAGCCCTGGGACTGGCTCCTACAATGAGCAGTTCTTC.

The chain employs TRBV6-7 and TRBJ2-5; 8 bases are a match to TRBD1. TRBV6-7 is marked as an open reading frame, function uncertain. The CDR3 consists of 14 residues. Trimming removed 6 bases from V and 5 bases from J; junction bases left unmatched: 8. This CDR3 reads CASSSGQGGETQYF. Here the CDR3 DNA reads TGTGCCAGCAGCTCCGGACAGGGAGGTGAGACCCAGTACTTC.

The chain carries TRBV19 and TRBJ1-1, with D perhaps TRBD1 (6 bases). Germline values: CDR1 LNHDA, CDR2 SQIVND (reference sequence). Trimming pared 5 bases from V and 6 bases from J, leaving 13 bases between. The length of the CDR3 is 13 residues. CDR3 protein: CASSPTGSSEAFF. CDR3 sequence (DNA): TGTGCCAGTAGTCCCACAGGGTCTTCTGAAGCTTTCTTT.

V usage is TRBV2 and J usage is TRBJ2-1, with D tentatively TRBD2 (6 bases). Germline CDR1 reads SNHLY; CDR2 reads FYNNEI. V lost 8 bases, J lost 7 bases, and 18 bases lay in between. The CDR3 contains 14 residues. The DNA for the CDR3 is TGTGCCAGCGGATCTTCGGCGGGGCTAAATGAGCAGTTCTTC. Its protein is CASGSSAGLNEQFF.

This clone was counted once. The rearrangement links TRBV5-5 to TRBJ1-2, with TRBD1 matching 10 bases. The V gene end was trimmed by 4 bases and the J gene end by 4 bases; junction bases not matched to a gene: 7. The CDR3 length is 15 residues. From germline, CDR1 is SGHKS and CDR2 YYEKEE (reference sequence). CDR3 sequence (DNA): TGTGCCAGCAGCCCCGGGACAGGGGACCGCTATGGCTACACCTTC. It specifies CASSPGTGDRYGYTF.

The J gene is TRBJ1-6, the V gene TRBV6-5, with D hard to call. CDR1 is MNHEY, CDR2 SVGAGI, per germline. CDR3 length: 14 residues. The V and J ends lost 10 bases and 1 base respectively, with 11 bases between them. The CDR3 DNA reads TGTGCCACCCTGGCGGGTTCCTATAATTCACCCCTCCACTTT. Translating it yields CATLAGSYNSPLHF.

This clone was seen a few times. The chain has TRBV2 and TRBJ1-6; a weak D match, TRBD1 (6 bases). Germline-derived CDR1 and CDR2 are SNHLY and FYNNEI. CDR3 length: 13 residues. Between the trimmed V and J ends, which lost 10 bases and 9 bases, there was a span of 16 bases. The CDR3 here is CATSDRMSSPLHF. The CDR3 coding sequence is TGTGCCACCTCTGACAGGATGAGTTCACCCCTCCACTTT. Full variable domain (remainder filled in from reference TRBV2 and TRBJ1-6): EPEVTQTPSHQVTQMGQEVILRCVPISNHLYFYWYRQILGQKVEFLVSFYNNEISEKSEIFDDQFSVERPDGSNFTLKIRSTKLEDSAMYFCATSDRMSSPLHFGNGTRLTVT.

This clone was seen a single time. The gene calls are TRBV5-1 and TRBJ1-6; 10 nucleotides line up with TRBD1. The CDR3 is 17 amino acids. From germline, CDR1 is SGHRS and CDR2 YFSETQ. J gave up 9 bases and V 4 bases, and 13 bases lay outside the gene matches. CDR3 sequence (DNA): TGCGCCAGCAGCGGCGAGCTTCCGGGACAGGGGTCTTCACCCCTCCACTTT. It translates to CASSGELPGQGSSPLHF.

CDR3 protein: CASSLDGGEQFF. In DNA form, the CDR3 reads TGTGCCAGCAGCTTGGACGGGGGGGAGCAGTTCTTC. The rearrangement joins TRBV7-8 to TRBJ2-1; 7 nucleotides agree with TRBD2. CDR1 and CDR2 (germline): SGHVS, FQNEAQ. The V and J ends lost 3 bases and 10 bases, in that order; junction bases with no gene match: 3. The CDR3 extends over 12 amino acids. The full variable domain, completed using reference TRBV7-8 and TRBJ2-1, is GAGVSQSPRYKVAKRGQDVALRCDPISGHVSLFWYQQALGQGPEFLTYFQNEAQLDKSGLPSDRFFAERPEGSVSTLKIQRTQQEDSAVYLCASSLDGGEQFFGPGTRLTVL.